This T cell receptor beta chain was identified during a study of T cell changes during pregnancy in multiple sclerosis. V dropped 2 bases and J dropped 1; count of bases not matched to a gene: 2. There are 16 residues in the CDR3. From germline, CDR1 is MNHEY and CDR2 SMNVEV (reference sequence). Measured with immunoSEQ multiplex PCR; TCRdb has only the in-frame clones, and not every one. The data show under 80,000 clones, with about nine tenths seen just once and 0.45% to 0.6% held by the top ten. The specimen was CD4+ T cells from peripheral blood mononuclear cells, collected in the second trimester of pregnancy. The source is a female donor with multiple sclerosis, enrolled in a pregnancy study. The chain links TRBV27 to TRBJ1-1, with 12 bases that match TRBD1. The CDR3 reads CASSLGTGGGNTEAFF. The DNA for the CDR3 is TGTGCCAGCAGTTTAGGGACAGGGGGCGGGAACACTGAAGCTTTCTTT.